A selection of T cell receptor beta chains follows, all from one sample in a study of T cells after yellow fever vaccination. One entry per CDR3 protein results from TCRdb running MiXCR on the 5' RACE reads. The sample has 200,000 to 300,000 distinct CDR3 sequences, 6.9% seen once. The sample was CD4+ T cells sorted from PBMCs, taken 15 days after the yellow fever booster vaccination. The receptors come from a man aged 25-45 years who received the YFV17D yellow fever vaccine. Both conserved end residues are part of each CDR3. The order of the fields is J gene, D gene, clone size, V gene, CDR3 DNA, CDR3 protein. D genes are given only for firm matches. Not all rows give a size; the values are once, few, many and, for expanded clones, a class.

J: TRBJ2-4
D: TRBD2
size: many
V: TRBV6-1
DNA: TGTGCCAGCAAAGAAGGCGGGGGGAGGGACATTCAGTACTTC
CDR3: CASKEGGGRDIQYF

J: TRBJ2-5
D: -
size: few
V: TRBV12-3/TRBV12-4
DNA: TGTGCCAGCAGTTTGGCTCAAGATGCGACTCAGTACTTC
CDR3: CASSLAQDATQYF

J: TRBJ1-2
D: -
size: -
V: TRBV18
DNA: TGTGCCAGCTCACCTCCGGGCACAGCTAACTATGGCTACACCTTC
CDR3: CASSPPGTANYGYTF

J: TRBJ2-5
D: TRBD2
size: few
V: TRBV7-2
DNA: TGTGCCAGCAGCACCTCTAGCGGGGTGAAAGAGACCCAGTACTTC
CDR3: CASSTSSGVKETQYF

J: TRBJ2-5
D: -
size: many
V: TRBV28
DNA: TGTGCCAGCCTAGGGGAGACCCAGTACTTC
CDR3: CASLGETQYF

J: TRBJ2-3
D: TRBD2
size: few
V: TRBV10-3
DNA: TGTGCCATCAGTGTCCGAGCGGGAGGAGATACGCAGTATTTT
CDR3: CAISVRAGGDTQYF

J: TRBJ2-1
D: -
size: -
V: TRBV20-1
DNA: TGCAGTGCTAGAGACAGGGGCTACAATGAGCAGTTCTTC
CDR3: CSARDRGYNEQFF

J: TRBJ2-5
D: -
size: few
V: TRBV29-1
DNA: TGCAGCGTTGATGGGGGGGCGTTGATGGCGGAGACCCAGTACTTC
CDR3: CSVDGGALMAETQYF

J: TRBJ1-1
D: TRBD1
size: -
V: TRBV3-1
DNA: TGTGCCAGCAGCCCCTACCGGGACAGGAACACTGAAGCTTTCTTT
CDR3: CASSPYRDRNTEAFF

J: TRBJ2-1
D: -
size: few
V: TRBV4-2
DNA: TGTGCCAGCAGCCCCGGGATCACTTACAATGAGCAGTTCTTC
CDR3: CASSPGITYNEQFF

J: TRBJ2-3
D: -
size: many
V: TRBV7-2
DNA: TGTGCCAGCAGCTTAGCAACCTTGAGGGCAGATACGCAGTATTTT
CDR3: CASSLATLRADTQYF

J: TRBJ1-5
D: -
size: -
V: TRBV5-6
DNA: TGTGCCAGCACCAAGGCTGGCAGGGACTTCAATCAGCCCCAGCATTTT
CDR3: CASTKAGRDFNQPQHF

J: TRBJ2-3
D: TRBD2
size: few
V: TRBV7-9
DNA: TGTGCCAGCAGCCCTCAAGCGGGAACCCCAGATACGCAGTATTTT
CDR3: CASSPQAGTPDTQYF

J: TRBJ1-1
D: -
size: many
V: TRBV7-3
DNA: TGTGCCAGCAGCGACAGACTCAACACTGAAGCTTTCTTT
CDR3: CASSDRLNTEAFF

J: TRBJ2-5
D: -
size: -
V: TRBV7-2
DNA: TGTGCCAGCACCCTAAGGACCCCTGGAGAGCCCCAGTACTTC
CDR3: CASTLRTPGEPQYF

J: TRBJ1-1
D: -
size: -
V: TRBV5-1
DNA: TGCGCCAGCAGCTTGTTAGTCGGGGGTGAAGCTTTCTTT
CDR3: CASSLLVGGEAFF

J: TRBJ2-5
D: -
size: many
V: TRBV7-2
DNA: TGTGCCAGCAGCTTAGAGCTGCGGGGGCGAGAGACCCAGTACTTC
CDR3: CASSLELRGRETQYF

J: TRBJ2-1
D: TRBD2
size: many
V: TRBV2
DNA: TGTGCCAGCAGTTTAACCGGGACTAGCGGACTCAATGAGCAGTTCTTC
CDR3: CASSLTGTSGLNEQFF

J: TRBJ2-3
D: -
size: many
V: TRBV6-6
DNA: TGTGCCAGCAGTTACTCGAGCTATACGCAGTATTTT
CDR3: CASSYSSYTQYF

J: TRBJ2-1
D: TRBD2
size: -
V: TRBV4-3
DNA: TGCGCCAGCAGCCAAGAGGGAGGGCCTAGTGAGCAGTTCTTC
CDR3: CASSQEGGPSEQFF

J: TRBJ2-1
D: TRBD2
size: -
V: TRBV20-1
DNA: TGCAGTGCTAGAGATCCCGGGACTACCCACAATGAGCAGTTCTTC
CDR3: CSARDPGTTHNEQFF

J: TRBJ2-5
D: TRBD1
size: many
V: TRBV12-3/TRBV12-4
DNA: TGTGCCAGCAGAAACCGGGACAGGGGGTTTAAAGAGACCCAGTACTTC
CDR3: CASRNRDRGFKETQYF

J: TRBJ2-7
D: -
size: few
V: TRBV5-1
DNA: TGCGCCAGCAGCTTGGCGGGGTCCGCCGGCGAGCAGTACTTC
CDR3: CASSLAGSAGEQYF

J: TRBJ2-2
D: TRBD2
size: many
V: TRBV7-6
DNA: TGTGCCAGCAGCCAAGGGACTAGCGGGATCCCCGGGGAGCTGTTTTTT
CDR3: CASSQGTSGIPGELFF

J: TRBJ2-7
D: -
size: many
V: TRBV12-3/TRBV12-4
DNA: TGTGCCAGCAGTTTTCAGCAGTCCTACGAGCAGTACTTC
CDR3: CASSFQQSYEQYF

J: TRBJ2-3
D: TRBD1
size: few
V: TRBV5-1
DNA: TGCGCCAGCAGCTTCGCCTCAGGGGGCCTGGAGACAGATACGCAGTATTTT
CDR3: CASSFASGGLETDTQYF

J: TRBJ2-3
D: TRBD1
size: few
V: TRBV10-3
DNA: TGTGCCAACCGAGGGACAGATAATACGCAGTATTTT
CDR3: CANRGTDNTQYF

J: TRBJ1-3
D: TRBD1
size: -
V: TRBV5-1
DNA: TGCGCCAGCAGCCATTCATCGGCAGGGGGCAGCTCTGGAAACACCATATATTTT
CDR3: CASSHSSAGGSSGNTIYF

J: TRBJ2-1
D: TRBD2
size: many
V: TRBV4-3
DNA: TGCGCCAGCAGCCAAGGAAGGGCGGGGGGTGAGCAGTTCTTC
CDR3: CASSQGRAGGEQFF

J: TRBJ2-1
D: TRBD2
size: -
V: TRBV5-1
DNA: TGCGCCAGCAGCTTCGGGACTAGCGGGTCGAATGAGCAGTTCTTC
CDR3: CASSFGTSGSNEQFF

J: TRBJ2-4
D: -
size: many
V: TRBV3-1
DNA: TGTGCCAGCAGCCAACCGGGACTGGGAAACATTCAGTACTTC
CDR3: CASSQPGLGNIQYF

J: TRBJ2-7
D: -
size: -
V: TRBV21-1
DNA: TGTGCCAGCAGCAAACCCCACGAGCAGTACTTC
CDR3: CASSKPHEQYF

J: TRBJ1-5
D: -
size: many
V: TRBV7-9
DNA: TGTGCCAGCAGCACATCGGACGGTAATCAGCCCCAGCATTTT
CDR3: CASSTSDGNQPQHF

J: TRBJ1-1
D: -
size: few
V: TRBV6-1
DNA: TGTGCCAGCACCCCAGGGGCCAAACAGAACACTGAAGCTTTCTTT
CDR3: CASTPGAKQNTEAFF

J: TRBJ2-7
D: -
size: -
V: TRBV5-1
DNA: TGCGCCAGTGCAAAGGACAGCTACGAGCAGTACTTC
CDR3: CASAKDSYEQYF

J: TRBJ1-5
D: TRBD1
size: few
V: TRBV23-1
DNA: TGCGCCAGCATACACCGCGAGGGACAGGGCAATCAGCCCCAGCATTTT
CDR3: CASIHREGQGNQPQHF

J: TRBJ1-1
D: TRBD1
size: -
V: TRBV6-5
DNA: TGTGCCAGCAGTCCTGGGTGGGGACAGGGGGTGAACACTGAAGCTTTCTTT
CDR3: CASSPGWGQGVNTEAFF

J: TRBJ2-3
D: -
size: few
V: TRBV20-1
DNA: TGCAGTGCTAGAGATCGAAGAGGTTTAAGTTTAGATACGCAGTATTTT
CDR3: CSARDRRGLSLDTQYF

J: TRBJ1-1
D: -
size: -
V: TRBV6-6
DNA: TGTGCCAGCAGTTATGGGGGGACTGAAGCTTTCTTT
CDR3: CASSYGGTEAFF

J: TRBJ2-7
D: -
size: many
V: TRBV7-2
DNA: TGTGCCAGCAGCTCGGTACCGTCCTACGAGCAGTACTTC
CDR3: CASSSVPSYEQYF